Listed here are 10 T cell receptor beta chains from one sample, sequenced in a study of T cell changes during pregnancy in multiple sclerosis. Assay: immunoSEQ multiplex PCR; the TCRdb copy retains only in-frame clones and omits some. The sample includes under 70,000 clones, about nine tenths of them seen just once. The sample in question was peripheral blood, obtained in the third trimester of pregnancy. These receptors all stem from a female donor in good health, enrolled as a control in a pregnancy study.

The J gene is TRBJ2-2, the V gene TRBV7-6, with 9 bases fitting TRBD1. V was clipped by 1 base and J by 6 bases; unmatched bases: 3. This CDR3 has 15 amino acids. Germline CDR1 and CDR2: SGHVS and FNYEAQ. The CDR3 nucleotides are TGTGCCAGCAGCTTAGGACAGGGGGGTGCCGGGGAGCTGTTTTTT. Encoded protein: CASSLGQGGAGELFF.

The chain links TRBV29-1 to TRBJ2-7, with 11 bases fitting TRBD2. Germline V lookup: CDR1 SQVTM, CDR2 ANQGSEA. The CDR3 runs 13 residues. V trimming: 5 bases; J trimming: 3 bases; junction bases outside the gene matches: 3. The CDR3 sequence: CSVFTSGSYEQYF. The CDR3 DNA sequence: TGCAGCGTTTTTACTAGCGGGAGCTACGAGCAGTACTTC.

The CDR3 reads CASSGGNSGGLLYEQYF. The CDR3 DNA reads TGCGCCAGCAGCGGGGGAAATAGCGGGGGCCTTTTATACGAGCAGTACTTC. The chain carries TRBV5-1 and TRBJ2-7, with 9 bases that match TRBD2. This CDR3 region has 17 residues. The trim removed 4 bases at V and 4 bases at J, leaving 15 bases unmatched. The germline CDR1 and CDR2 sequences are SGHRS and YFSETQ.

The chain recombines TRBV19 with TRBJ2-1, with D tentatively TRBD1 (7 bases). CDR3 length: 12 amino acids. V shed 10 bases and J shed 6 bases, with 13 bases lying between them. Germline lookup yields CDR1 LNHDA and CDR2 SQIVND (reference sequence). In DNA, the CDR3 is TGTGCCACCCGACAGGGAGGCAATGAGCAGTTCTTC. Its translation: CATRQGGNEQFF.

CDR3 in amino acids: CASSLTSGGSYNEQFF. CDR3 sequence (DNA): TGTGCCAGCAGCCTCACCTCAGGGGGCTCCTACAATGAGCAGTTCTTC. V is TRBV27 and J is TRBJ2-1, with 7 bases matching TRBD1. After removal of 6 bases from V and 0 bases from J, the junction contained 8 bases not matched to a gene. The CDR3 contains 16 residues. Germline-derived CDR1 and CDR2 are MNHEY and SMNVEV (reference sequence).

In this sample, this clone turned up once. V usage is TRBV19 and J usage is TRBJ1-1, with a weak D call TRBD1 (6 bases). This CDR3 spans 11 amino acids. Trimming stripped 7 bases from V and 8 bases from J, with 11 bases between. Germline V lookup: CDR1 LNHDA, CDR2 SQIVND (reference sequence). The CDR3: CASNTGLEAFF. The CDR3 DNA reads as TGTGCCAGTAATACAGGGCTCGAAGCTTTCTTT. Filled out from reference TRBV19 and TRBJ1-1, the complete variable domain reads DGGITQSPKYLFRKEGQNVTLSCEQNLNHDAMYWYRQDPGQGLRLIYYSQIVNDFQKGDIAEGYSVSREKKESFPLTVTSAQKNPTAFYLCASNTGLEAFFGQGTRLTVV.

For the CDR3, the DNA is TGTGCCAGCAGTGACTCGCCTCAGGAGACCCAGTACTTC. Its translation is CASSDSPQETQYF. This sequence joins TRBV6-4 and TRBJ2-5; D unclear. Trimming left V 0 bases short and J 5 bases short, with 7 bases between. This CDR3 region has 13 residues. CDR1 and CDR2 from the germline V gene are MRHNA and SNTAGT.

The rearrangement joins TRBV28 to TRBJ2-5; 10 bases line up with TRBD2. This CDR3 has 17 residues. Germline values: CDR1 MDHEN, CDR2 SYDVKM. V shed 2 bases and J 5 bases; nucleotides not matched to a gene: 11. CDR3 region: CASSLRSSGSLEETQYF. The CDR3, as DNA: TGTGCCAGCAGTTTACGGTCTAGCGGGAGTCTGGAGGAGACCCAGTACTTC.

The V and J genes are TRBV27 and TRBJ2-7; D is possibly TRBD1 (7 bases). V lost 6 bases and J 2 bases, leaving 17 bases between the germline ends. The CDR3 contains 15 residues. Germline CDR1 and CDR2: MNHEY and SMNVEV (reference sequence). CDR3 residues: CASSLEGTAAYEQYF. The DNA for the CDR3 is TGTGCCAGCAGCCTGGAGGGGACAGCCGCCTACGAGCAGTACTTC.

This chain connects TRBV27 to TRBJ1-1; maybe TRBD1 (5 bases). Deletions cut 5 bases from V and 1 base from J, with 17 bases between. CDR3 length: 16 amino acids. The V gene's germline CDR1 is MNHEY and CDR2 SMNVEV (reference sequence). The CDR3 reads CASSPGFGGRNTEAFF. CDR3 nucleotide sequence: TGTGCCAGCAGTCCGGGGTTTGGGGGGAGGAACACTGAAGCTTTCTTT.